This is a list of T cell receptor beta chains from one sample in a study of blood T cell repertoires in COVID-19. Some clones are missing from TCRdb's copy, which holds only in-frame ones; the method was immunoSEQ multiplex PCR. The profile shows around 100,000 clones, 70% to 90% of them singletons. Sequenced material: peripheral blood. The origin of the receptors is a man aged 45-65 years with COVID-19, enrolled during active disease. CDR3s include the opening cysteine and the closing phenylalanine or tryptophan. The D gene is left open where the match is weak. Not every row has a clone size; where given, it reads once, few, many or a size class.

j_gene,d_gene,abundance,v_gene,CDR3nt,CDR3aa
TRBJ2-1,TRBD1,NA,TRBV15,TGTGCCACCAGCAGGCCGACAGGGGGCTACTACAATGAGCAGTTCTTC,CATSRPTGGYYNEQFF
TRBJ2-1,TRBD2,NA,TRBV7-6,TGTGCCAGCAGCTCTACTCGGAGAGGAACGGGACTAGCGTACAATGAGCAGTTCTTC,CASSSTRRGTGLAYNEQFF
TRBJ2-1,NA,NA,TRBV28,TGTGCCAGCAGTTTAAGGGCGGGTGGATCCTACAATGAGCAGTTCTTC,CASSLRAGGSYNEQFF
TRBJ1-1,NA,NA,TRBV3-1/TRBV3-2,TGTGCCAGCAGCCAAGATTCGGGTTCTGAAGCTTTCTTT,CASSQDSGSEAFF
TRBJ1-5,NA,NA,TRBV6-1,TGTGCCAGCAGTGAACGGAGCAGGGGAATCAATCAGCCCCAGCATTTT,CASSERSRGINQPQHF
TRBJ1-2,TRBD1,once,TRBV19,TGTGCCAGTACCCGGACAGGGGGCGCCGGTCTCTATGGCTACACCTTC,CASTRTGGAGLYGYTF
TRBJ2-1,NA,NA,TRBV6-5,TGTGCCAGCAGTACGACAGGCTACAATGAGCAGTTCTTC,CASSTTGYNEQFF
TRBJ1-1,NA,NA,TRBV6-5,TGTGCCAGCACTCGTGGGGGGGGCACTGAAGCTTTCTTT,CASTRGGGTEAFF
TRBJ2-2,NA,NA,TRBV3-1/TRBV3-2,TGTGCCAGCAGCCTGGACAGAGCGAACACCGGGGAGCTGTTTTTT,CASSLDRANTGELFF
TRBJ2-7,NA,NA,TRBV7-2,TGTGCCAGCAGCCCTATGGACTACCACCCATACGAGCAGTACTTC,CASSPMDYHPYEQYF
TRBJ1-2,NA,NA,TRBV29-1,TGCAGCGTTACAGGTGTAGACTATGGCTACACCTTC,CSVTGVDYGYTF
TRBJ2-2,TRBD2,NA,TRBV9,TGTGCCAGCAGCCCTCTTCCGGGACTAGCGGGGGGGCCGGCCGGGGAGCTGTTTTTT,CASSPLPGLAGGPAGELFF
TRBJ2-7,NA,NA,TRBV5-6,TGTGCCAGCAGCCTGGGGGGAATAAGACAGTTCGAGCAGTACTTC,CASSLGGIRQFEQYF
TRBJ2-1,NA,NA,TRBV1,TGCACCAGCAGCCAAGTGGCTAGCGGGGGAAATGAGCAGTTCTTC,CTSSQVASGGNEQFF
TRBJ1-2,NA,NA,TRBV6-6,TGTGCCAGCAGTTACGTGGCGGAAGCTAACTATGGCTACACCTTC,CASSYVAEANYGYTF
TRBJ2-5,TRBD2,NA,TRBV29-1,TGCAGCGTGGGAGGGACTAGCGGTCCTAGGTCAGAGACCCAGTACTTC,CSVGGTSGPRSETQYF
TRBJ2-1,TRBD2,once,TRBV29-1,TGCAGCGTTCGGACTAGCGGGGGGGCCAGGGAGCAGTTCTTC,CSVRTSGGAREQFF
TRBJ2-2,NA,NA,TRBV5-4,TGTGCCAGCAGCTGGGCGCCTTTTAACACCGGGGAGCTGTTTTTT,CASSWAPFNTGELFF
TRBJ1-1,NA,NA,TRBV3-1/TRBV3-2,TGTGCCAGCAGCCACGACAGGAGGAACACTGAAGCTTTCTTT,CASSHDRRNTEAFF
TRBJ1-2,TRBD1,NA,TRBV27,TGTGCCAGCAGTTTCCTCACGACAGGGGGCAACTATGGCTACACCTTC,CASSFLTTGGNYGYTF
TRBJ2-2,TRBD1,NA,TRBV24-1,TGTGCCACCAGTGGGCGGGACAGGGGGTTCTTAGACACCGGGGAGCTGTTTTTT,CATSGRDRGFLDTGELFF
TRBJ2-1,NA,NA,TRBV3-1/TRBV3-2,TGTGCCAGCAGCCCTACTGAGACTAGTGCCTACAATGAGCAGTTCTTC,CASSPTETSAYNEQFF
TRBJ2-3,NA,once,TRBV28,TGTGCCAGCAGTTTACGGTACCCAGATACGCAGTATTTT,CASSLRYPDTQYF
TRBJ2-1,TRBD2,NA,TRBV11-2,TGTGCCAGCAGCTTATCGGGGACTAATCTCGATGAGCAGTTCTTC,CASSLSGTNLDEQFF
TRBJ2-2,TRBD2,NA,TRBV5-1,TGCGCCAGCAGCCCTACGGGACTAGCGGGGGCCCCGAACACCGGGGAGCTGTTTTTT,CASSPTGLAGAPNTGELFF
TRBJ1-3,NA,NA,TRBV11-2,TGTGCCAGCAGCCCGGGGGGTATAGGCTCTGGAAACACCATATATTTT,CASSPGGIGSGNTIYF
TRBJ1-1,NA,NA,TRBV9,TGTGCCAGCAGCGTGTCCTCGAACACTGAAGCTTTCTTT,CASSVSSNTEAFF
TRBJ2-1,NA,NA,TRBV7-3,TGTGCCAGCAGCTTCCATTCGTCTAGCGATTACAATGAGCAGTTCTTC,CASSFHSSSDYNEQFF
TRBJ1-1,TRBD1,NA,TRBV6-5,TGTGCCAGCAGTCCCCTAGGGGGCGGCTCCACTGAAGCTTTCTTT,CASSPLGGGSTEAFF
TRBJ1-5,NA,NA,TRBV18,TGTGCCAGCTCACCAGGGGGGGTGGGGAATCAGCCCCAGCATTTT,CASSPGGVGNQPQHF
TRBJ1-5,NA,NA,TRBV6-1,TGTGCCAGCAGTGAAGTTTCAGGGAGCAATCAGCCCCAGCATTTT,CASSEVSGSNQPQHF
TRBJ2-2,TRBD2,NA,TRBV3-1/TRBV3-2,TGTGCCAGCAGCCAAGAAGAACTAGCGGGACCAAACACCGGGGAGCTGTTTTTT,CASSQEELAGPNTGELFF
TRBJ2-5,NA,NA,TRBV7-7,TGTGCTAGCAGCTCCTCACTAGCCGGGGAGACCCAGTACTTC,CASSSSLAGETQYF
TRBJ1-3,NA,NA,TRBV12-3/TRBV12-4,TGTGCCGTACGCTCGCCGGAGGGAAACACCATATATTTT,CAVRSPEGNTIYF
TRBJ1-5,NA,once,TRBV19,TGTGCCAGTAGTATCGGTCGGGGGGCAGGTCAGCCCCAGCATTTT,CASSIGRGAGQPQHF
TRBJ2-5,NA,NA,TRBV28,TGTGCCAGCAAACGGGCCGGGAGCGAGACCCAGTACTTC,CASKRAGSETQYF
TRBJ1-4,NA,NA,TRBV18,TGTGCCAGCTCCCCCCCGGCTAGCGCAAATGAAAAACTGTTTTTT,CASSPPASANEKLFF
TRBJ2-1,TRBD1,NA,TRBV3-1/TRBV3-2,TGTGCCAGCAGCCTGACAGGGGGCACGAATGAGCAGTTCTTC,CASSLTGGTNEQFF
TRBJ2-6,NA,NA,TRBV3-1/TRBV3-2,TGTGCCAGCAACTCGGCGGGTACAGGGGCCAACGTCCTGACTTTC,CASNSAGTGANVLTF
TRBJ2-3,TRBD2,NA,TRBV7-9,TGTGCCAGCAGCTCCCCCAGGGGGCTAGCGGGGGGCCTAGCAGATACGCAGTATTTT,CASSSPRGLAGGLADTQYF